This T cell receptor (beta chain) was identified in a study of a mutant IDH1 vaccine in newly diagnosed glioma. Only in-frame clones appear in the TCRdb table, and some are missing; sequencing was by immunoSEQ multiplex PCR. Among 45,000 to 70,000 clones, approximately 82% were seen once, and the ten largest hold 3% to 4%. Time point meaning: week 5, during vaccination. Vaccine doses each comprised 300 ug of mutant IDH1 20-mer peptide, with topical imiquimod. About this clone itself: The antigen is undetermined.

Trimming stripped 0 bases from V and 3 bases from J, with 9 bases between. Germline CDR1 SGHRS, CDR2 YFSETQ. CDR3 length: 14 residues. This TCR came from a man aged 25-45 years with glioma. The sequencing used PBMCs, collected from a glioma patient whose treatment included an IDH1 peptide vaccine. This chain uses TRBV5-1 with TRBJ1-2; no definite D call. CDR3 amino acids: CASSLDTSDYGYTF. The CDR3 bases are TGCGCCAGCAGCTTGGACACGTCGGACTATGGCTACACCTTC.